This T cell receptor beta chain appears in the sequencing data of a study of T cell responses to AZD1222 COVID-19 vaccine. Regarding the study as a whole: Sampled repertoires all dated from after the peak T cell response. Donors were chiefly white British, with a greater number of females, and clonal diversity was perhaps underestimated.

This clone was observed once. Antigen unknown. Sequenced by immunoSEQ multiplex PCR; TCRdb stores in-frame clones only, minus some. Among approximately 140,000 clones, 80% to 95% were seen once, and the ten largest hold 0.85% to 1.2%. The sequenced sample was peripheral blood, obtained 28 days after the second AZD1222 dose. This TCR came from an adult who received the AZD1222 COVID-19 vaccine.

This CDR3 is CASDSKRGQVYGYTF. CDR3 in DNA: TGTGCTAGTGACTCAAAAAGGGGTCAGGTCTATGGCTACACCTTC. V and J are TRBV12-5 and TRBJ1-2, with D maybe TRBD1 (5 bases). CDR3 length equals 15 residues. Trimming took off 7 bases at V and 4 bases at J, with 19 bases between the two ends. Germline loops: CDR1 LGHNT, CDR2 FRNRAP.